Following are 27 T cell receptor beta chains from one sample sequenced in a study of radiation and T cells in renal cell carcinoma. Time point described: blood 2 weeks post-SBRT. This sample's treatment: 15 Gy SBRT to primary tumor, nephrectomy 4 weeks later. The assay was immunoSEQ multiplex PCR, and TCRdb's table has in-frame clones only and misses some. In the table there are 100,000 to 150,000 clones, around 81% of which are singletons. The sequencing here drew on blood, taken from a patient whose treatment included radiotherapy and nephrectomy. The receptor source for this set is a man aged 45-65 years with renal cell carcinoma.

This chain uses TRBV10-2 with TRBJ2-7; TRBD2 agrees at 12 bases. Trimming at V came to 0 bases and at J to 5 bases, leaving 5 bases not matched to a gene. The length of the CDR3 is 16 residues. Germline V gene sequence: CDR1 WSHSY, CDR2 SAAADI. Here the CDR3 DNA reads TGCGCCAGCAGTGAGTCCGCGACTAGCGGGAGAGACGAGCAGTACTTC. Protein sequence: CASSESATSGRDEQYF.

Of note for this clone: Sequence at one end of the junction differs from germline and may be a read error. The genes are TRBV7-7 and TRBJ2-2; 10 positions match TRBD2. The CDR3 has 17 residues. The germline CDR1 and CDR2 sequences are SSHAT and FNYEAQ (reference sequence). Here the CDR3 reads CASSLGAGGPNTGELFF. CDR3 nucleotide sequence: TGTGCTAGCAGCTTAGGAGCGGGAGGGCCTAACACCGGGGAGCTGTTTTTT.

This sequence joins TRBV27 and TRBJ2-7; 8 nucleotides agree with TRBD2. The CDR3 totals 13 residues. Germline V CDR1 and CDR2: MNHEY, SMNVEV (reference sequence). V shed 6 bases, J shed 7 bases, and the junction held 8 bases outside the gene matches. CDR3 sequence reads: CASRGTSFGEQYF. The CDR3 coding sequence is TGTGCCAGCAGGGGGACTAGTTTCGGAGAGCAGTACTTC.

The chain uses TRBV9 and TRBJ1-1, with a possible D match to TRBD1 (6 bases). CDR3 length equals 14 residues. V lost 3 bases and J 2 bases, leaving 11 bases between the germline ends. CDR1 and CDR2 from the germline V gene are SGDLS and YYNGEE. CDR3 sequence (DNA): TGTGCCAGCAGCGGGGGACATCAAAACACTGAAGCTTTCTTT. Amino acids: CASSGGHQNTEAFF.

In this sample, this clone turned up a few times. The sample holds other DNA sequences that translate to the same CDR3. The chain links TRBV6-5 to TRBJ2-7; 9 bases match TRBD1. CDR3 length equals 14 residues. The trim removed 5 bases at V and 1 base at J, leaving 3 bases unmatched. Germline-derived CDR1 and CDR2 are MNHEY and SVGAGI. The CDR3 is CASSRQGGSYEQYF. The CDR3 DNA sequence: TGTGCCAGCAGTCGACAGGGGGGTTCCTACGAGCAGTACTTC.

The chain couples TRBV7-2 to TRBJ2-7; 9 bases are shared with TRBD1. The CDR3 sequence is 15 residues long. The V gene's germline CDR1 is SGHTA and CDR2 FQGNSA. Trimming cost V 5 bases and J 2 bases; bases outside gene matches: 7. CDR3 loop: CASSPNRGPPYEQYF. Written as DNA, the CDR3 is TGTGCCAGCAGCCCGAACAGGGGGCCACCCTACGAGCAGTACTTC.

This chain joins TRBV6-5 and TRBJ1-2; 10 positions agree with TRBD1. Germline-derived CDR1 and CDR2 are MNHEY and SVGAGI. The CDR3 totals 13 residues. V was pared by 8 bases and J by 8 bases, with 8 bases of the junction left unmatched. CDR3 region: CASGRQGAGGYTF. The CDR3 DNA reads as TGTGCCAGCGGGCGACAGGGGGCAGGAGGCTACACCTTC.

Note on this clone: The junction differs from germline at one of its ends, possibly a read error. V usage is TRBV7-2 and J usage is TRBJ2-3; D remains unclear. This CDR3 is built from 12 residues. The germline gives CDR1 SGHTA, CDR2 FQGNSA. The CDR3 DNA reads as TGTGCCAGCAGCTTAGTTGGCTTTACGCCGTATTTT. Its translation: CASSLVGFTPYF.

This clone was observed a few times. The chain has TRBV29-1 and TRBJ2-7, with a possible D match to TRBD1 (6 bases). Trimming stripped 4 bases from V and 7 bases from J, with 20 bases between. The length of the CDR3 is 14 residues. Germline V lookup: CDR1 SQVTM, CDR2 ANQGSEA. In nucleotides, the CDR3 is TGCAGCGTTGCGGACAGCGCTCTCTCGGGGGAGCAGTACTTC. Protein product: CSVADSALSGEQYF.

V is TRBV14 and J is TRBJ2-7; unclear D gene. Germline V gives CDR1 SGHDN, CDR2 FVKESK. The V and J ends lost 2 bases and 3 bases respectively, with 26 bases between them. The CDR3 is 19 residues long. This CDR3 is CASSQQGPRSISANYEQYF. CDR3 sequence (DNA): TGTGCCAGCAGCCAACAAGGGCCACGATCGATTAGTGCTAACTACGAGCAGTACTTC.

The CDR3: CASSERLAGGRSYNEQFF. CDR3 DNA: TGTGCCAGCAGTGAACGGCTAGCGGGAGGCCGCTCCTACAATGAGCAGTTCTTC. This chain uses TRBV25-1 with TRBJ2-1; 11 bases map to TRBD2. Germline CDR1 reads MGHDK; CDR2 reads SYGVNS. The CDR3 consists of 18 residues. V gave up 2 bases and J gave up 0 bases; unmatched junction bases: 6.

CDR3 region: CASSNPGQGHEQYF. The DNA of the CDR3 is TGTGCCAGCTCAAATCCGGGACAGGGTCACGAGCAGTACTTC. This chain links TRBV18 with TRBJ2-7; 9 nucleotides agree with TRBD1. Germline CDR1 and CDR2: KGHSH and LQKENI. The CDR3 extends over 14 amino acids. V dropped 5 bases and J dropped 5; count of bases not matched to a gene: 7.

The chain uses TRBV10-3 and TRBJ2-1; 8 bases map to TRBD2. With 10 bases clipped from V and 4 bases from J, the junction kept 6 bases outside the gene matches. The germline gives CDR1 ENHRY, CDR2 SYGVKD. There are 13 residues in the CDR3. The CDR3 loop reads CATAGGPYNEQFF. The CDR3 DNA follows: TGTGCCACCGCGGGAGGCCCATACAATGAGCAGTTCTTC.

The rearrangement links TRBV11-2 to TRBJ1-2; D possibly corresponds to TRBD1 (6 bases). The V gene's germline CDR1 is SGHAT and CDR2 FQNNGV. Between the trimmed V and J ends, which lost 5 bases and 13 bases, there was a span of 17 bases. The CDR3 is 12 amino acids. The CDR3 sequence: CASSPSQGYLTF. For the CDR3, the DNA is TGTGCCAGCAGCCCATCACAGGGATACCTCACCTTC.

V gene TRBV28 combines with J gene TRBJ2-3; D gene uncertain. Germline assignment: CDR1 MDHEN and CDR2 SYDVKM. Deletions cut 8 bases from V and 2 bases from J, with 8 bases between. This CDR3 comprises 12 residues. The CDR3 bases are TGTGCCAGCCGCGGAGCCACAGATACGCAGTATTTT. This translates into CASRGATDTQYF.

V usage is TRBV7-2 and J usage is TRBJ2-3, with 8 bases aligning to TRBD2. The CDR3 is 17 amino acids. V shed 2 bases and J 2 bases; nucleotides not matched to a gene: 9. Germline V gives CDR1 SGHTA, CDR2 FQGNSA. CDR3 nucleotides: TGTGCCAGCAGCTTATCCCCACTAGCGGTGACCACAGATACGCAGTATTTT. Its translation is CASSLSPLAVTTDTQYF.

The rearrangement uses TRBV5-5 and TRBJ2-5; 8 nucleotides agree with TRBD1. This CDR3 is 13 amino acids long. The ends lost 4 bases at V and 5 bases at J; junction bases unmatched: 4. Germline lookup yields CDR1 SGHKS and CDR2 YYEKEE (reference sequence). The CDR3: CASSLDRDETQYF. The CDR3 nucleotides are TGTGCCAGCAGCCTGGACAGGGATGAGACCCAGTACTTC. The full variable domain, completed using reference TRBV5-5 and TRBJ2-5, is DAGVTQSPTHLIKTRGQQVTLRCSPISGHKSVSWYQQVLGQGPQFIFQYYEKEERGRGNFPDRFSARQFPNYSSELNVNALLLGDSALYLCASSLDRDETQYFGPGTRLLVL.

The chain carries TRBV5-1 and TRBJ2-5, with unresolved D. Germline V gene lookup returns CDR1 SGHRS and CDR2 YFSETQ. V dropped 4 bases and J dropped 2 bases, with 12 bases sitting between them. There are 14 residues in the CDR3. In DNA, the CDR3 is TGCGCCAGCAGCGTAGTCATACCTCAAGAGACCCAGTACTTC. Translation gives CASSVVIPQETQYF.

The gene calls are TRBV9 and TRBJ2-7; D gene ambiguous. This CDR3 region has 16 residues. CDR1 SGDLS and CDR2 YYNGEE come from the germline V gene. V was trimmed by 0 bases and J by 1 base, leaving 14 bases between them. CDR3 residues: CASSVDREVRSYEQYF. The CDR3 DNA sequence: TGTGCCAGCAGCGTAGACCGTGAGGTAAGGTCCTACGAGCAGTACTTC.

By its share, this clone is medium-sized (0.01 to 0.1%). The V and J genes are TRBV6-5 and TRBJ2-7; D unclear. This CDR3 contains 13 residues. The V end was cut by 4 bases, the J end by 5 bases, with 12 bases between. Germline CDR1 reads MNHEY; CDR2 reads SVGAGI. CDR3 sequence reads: CASSSGSLDEQYF. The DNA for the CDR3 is TGTGCCAGCAGTTCCGGCAGCCTCGACGAGCAGTACTTC.

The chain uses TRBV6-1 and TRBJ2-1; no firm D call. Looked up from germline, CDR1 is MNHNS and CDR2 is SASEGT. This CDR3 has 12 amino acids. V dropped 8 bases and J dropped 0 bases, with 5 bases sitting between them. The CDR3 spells CASWSSYNEQFF. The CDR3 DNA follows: TGTGCCAGCTGGAGCTCCTACAATGAGCAGTTCTTC.

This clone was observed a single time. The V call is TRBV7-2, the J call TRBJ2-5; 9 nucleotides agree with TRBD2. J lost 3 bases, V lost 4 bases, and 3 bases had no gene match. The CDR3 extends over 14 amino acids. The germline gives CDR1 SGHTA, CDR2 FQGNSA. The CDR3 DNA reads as TGTGCCAGCAGCTCGGGACTAGCAAAAGAGACCCAGTACTTC. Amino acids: CASSSGLAKETQYF.

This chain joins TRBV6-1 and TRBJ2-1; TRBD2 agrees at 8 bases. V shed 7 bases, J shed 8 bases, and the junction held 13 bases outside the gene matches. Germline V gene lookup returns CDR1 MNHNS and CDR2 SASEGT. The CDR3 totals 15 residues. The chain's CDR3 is CASTLGGAGRDEQFF. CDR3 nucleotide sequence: TGTGCCAGCACCCTCGGGGGGGCGGGGAGAGATGAGCAGTTCTTC.

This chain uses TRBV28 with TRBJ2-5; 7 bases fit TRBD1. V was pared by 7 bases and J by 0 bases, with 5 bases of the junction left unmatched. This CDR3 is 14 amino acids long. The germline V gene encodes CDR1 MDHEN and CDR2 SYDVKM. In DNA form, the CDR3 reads TGTGCCAGCACGGACAGGTTCAACCAAGAGACCCAGTACTTC. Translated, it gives CASTDRFNQETQYF.

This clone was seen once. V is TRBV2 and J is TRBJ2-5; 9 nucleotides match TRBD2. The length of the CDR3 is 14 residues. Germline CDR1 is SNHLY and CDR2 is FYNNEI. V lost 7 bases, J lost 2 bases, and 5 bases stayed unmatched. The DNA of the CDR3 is TGTGCCAGCAAGGTCCTAGCGGGGCAAGAGACCCAGTACTTC. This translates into CASKVLAGQETQYF.

The CDR3 coding sequence is TGCGCCAGCAGCTTAGCGGGGGAGACCCAGTACTTC. This sequence encodes CASSLAGETQYF. The chain employs TRBV5-1 and TRBJ2-5; 7 bases line up with TRBD2. The V segment lost 2 bases and the J segment 5 bases; nucleotides outside the gene matches: 0. The germline V gene has CDR1 SGHRS and CDR2 YFSETQ. This CDR3 region has 12 residues.

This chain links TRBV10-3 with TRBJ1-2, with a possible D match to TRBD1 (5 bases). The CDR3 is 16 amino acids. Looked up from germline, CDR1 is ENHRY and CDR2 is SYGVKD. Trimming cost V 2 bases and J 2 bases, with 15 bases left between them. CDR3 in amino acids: CAISENAGTLNYGYTF. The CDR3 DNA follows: TGTGCCATCAGTGAGAACGCAGGGACTCTCAACTATGGCTACACCTTC.